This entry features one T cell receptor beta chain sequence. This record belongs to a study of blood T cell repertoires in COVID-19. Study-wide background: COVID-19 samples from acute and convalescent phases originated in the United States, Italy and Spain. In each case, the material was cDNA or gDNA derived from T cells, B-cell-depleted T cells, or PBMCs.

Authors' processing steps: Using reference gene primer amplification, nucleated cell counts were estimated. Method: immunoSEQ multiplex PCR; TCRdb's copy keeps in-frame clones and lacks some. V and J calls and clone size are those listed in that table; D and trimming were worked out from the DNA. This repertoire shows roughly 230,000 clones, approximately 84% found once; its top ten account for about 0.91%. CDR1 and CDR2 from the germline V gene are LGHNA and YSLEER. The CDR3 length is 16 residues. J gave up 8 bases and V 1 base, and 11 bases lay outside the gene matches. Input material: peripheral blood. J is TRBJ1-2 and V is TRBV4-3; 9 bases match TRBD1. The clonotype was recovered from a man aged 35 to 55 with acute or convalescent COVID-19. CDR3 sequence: CASSQAGQGISEGYTF. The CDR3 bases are TGCGCCAGCAGCCAAGCCGGACAGGGGATATCGGAGGGCTACACCTTC.